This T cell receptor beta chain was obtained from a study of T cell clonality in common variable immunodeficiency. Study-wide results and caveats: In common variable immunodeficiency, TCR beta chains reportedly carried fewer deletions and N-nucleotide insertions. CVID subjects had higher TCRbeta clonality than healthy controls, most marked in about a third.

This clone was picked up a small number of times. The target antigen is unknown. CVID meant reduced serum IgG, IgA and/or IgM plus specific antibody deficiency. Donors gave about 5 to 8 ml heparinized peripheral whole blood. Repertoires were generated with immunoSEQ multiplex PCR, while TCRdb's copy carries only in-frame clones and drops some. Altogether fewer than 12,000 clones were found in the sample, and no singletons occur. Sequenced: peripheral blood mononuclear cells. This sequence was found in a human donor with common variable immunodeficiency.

The part of the CDR3 DNA that was read is TGTGCCAGCAGCTTAGCTAGCGGGAGGCCTAACACCGGGGAG. It is translated as CASSLASGRPNTGE. The whole CDR3 region reads CASSLASGRPNTGELFF. The chain has TRBV7-3 and TRBJ2-2, with 11 nucleotides matching TRBD2. The read ends 3 residues early relative to the CDR3; the germline J gene fills the gap. From germline, CDR1 is SGHTA and CDR2 FQGTGA. CDR3 length: 17 amino acids. The V segment lost 2 bases and the J segment 2 bases; nucleotides outside the gene matches: 4. Combining the CDR3 with reference TRBV7-3 and TRBJ2-2 gives the whole variable domain GAGVSQTPSNKVTEKGKYVELRCDPISGHTALYWYRQSLGQGPEFLIYFQGTGAADDSGLPNDRFFAVRPEGSVSTLKIQRTERGDSAVYLCASSLASGRPNTGELFFGEGSRLTVL.